What follows are 32 T cell receptor beta chains derived from one specimen sequenced in a study of post-analysis software for immune sequencing data. Findings and caveats of the study: Compared with controls, patients had more of about 5 TRBV segments, including TRBV5-6, TRBV5-1 and TRBV20-1.

Unique molecular identifiers had been added to the TCR beta cDNA libraries. TCRdb called the PCR reads again in MiXCR, with one record for every CDR3 protein. The sample yields 750,000 to 950,000 distinct CDR3 sequences, approximately 57% seen once. The antigens these receptors bind are not known. What was sequenced was blood. The receptor set was obtained from a girl aged 10 to 17 with multiple sclerosis.

This chain connects TRBV25-1 to TRBJ1-4; 8 nucleotides match TRBD1. The V segment lost 7 bases and the J segment 3 bases; nucleotides outside the gene matches: 16. Germline CDR1 and CDR2: MGHDK and SYGVNS. This CDR3 has 18 amino acids. The CDR3 DNA reads as TGTGCCAGCACCGACGGGCCCGCGGACAGGGAGTCTAATGAAAAACTGTTTTTT. It codes for CASTDGPADRESNEKLFF.

This clonotype came up a few times. The J gene is TRBJ2-3, the V gene TRBV30; 9 bases map to TRBD2. V dropped 4 bases and J dropped 1; count of bases not matched to a gene: 3. Per the germline V gene, CDR1 is GTSNPN and CDR2 is SVGIG (reference sequence). The CDR3 is 14 residues long. CDR3 sequence: CAWIERGGTDTQYF. The CDR3 coding sequence is TGTGCCTGGATAGAGCGGGGGGGCACAGATACGCAGTATTTT.

The chain employs TRBV29-1 and TRBJ2-2; 9 positions agree with TRBD1. The CDR3 is made up of 15 amino acids. The germline V gene has CDR1 SQVTM and CDR2 ANQGSEA. J gave up 4 bases and V 6 bases, and 9 bases lay outside the gene matches. CDR3 coding DNA: TGCAGCGTAGGCGGACAGGGGTCGAGCACCGGGGAGCTGTTTTTT. As protein: CSVGGQGSSTGELFF.

The chain links TRBV7-9 to TRBJ2-3; TRBD2 aligns across 8 bases. The junction had 4 bases not matched to a gene; V was cut back by 3 bases and J by 5 bases. Germline values: CDR1 SEHNR, CDR2 FQNEAQ (reference sequence). The CDR3 covers 14 residues. The CDR3 DNA follows: TGTGCCAGCAGCTTCGGGGGGGCCGGAGATACGCAGTATTTT. Amino acids: CASSFGGAGDTQYF.

This clonotype was recorded a few times. The chain employs TRBV9 and TRBJ2-7; TRBD2 aligns across 10 bases. Trimming cost V 0 bases and J 5 bases; bases outside gene matches: 5. The CDR3 has 15 residues. The germline V gene has CDR1 SGDLS and CDR2 YYNGEE. The CDR3 reads CASSVGLAGRHEQYF. Written as DNA, the CDR3 is TGTGCCAGCAGCGTAGGACTAGCGGGTCGGCACGAGCAGTACTTC.

V is TRBV5-6 and J is TRBJ2-1; the D is unclear. The CDR3 extends over 15 amino acids. V was cut by 4 bases and J by 3 bases, with 14 bases left in between. CDR1 is SGHDT, CDR2 YYEEEE, per germline. Here the CDR3 DNA reads TGTGCCAGCAGCCCCGGGTCTCTAATCTACAATGAGCAGTTCTTC. Translated: CASSPGSLIYNEQFF.

The CDR3 loop is CASSLARGRNYGYTF. The CDR3 DNA is TGTGCCAGCAGTTTAGCCAGGGGGAGGAACTATGGCTACACCTTC. The chain recombines TRBV12-3 or TRBV12-4 with TRBJ1-2; 7 nucleotides agree with TRBD1. V dropped 0 bases and J dropped 2; count of bases not matched to a gene: 3. The CDR3 is made up of 15 amino acids.

The chain recombines TRBV6-6 with TRBJ1-5; 9 positions agree with TRBD1. Trimming removed 0 bases from V and 7 bases from J; junction bases left unmatched: 10. The CDR3 has 17 amino acids. CDR1 is MNHNY, CDR2 SVGAGI, per germline (reference sequence). The CDR3 nucleotides are TGTGCCAGCAGTTACTCGTCAAGTGGGACAGGGAACCAGCCCCAGCATTTT. Protein sequence: CASSYSSSGTGNQPQHF.

The rearrangement links TRBV14 to TRBJ2-6, with 9 bases fitting TRBD1. V gave up 2 bases and J gave up 2 bases; unmatched junction bases: 7. The CDR3 is 18 amino acids. Germline lookup yields CDR1 SGHDN and CDR2 FVKESK. DNA of the CDR3: TGTGCCAGCAGCCAAAGGGGGACAGGGTGGACTGGGGCCAACGTCCTGACTTTC. Amino acids: CASSQRGTGWTGANVLTF.

In its sample, this clonotype was seen a few times. The CDR3 sequence: CASSSLGVWAFGYNEQFF. The CDR3 region has the DNA TGTGCCAGCAGCTCCCTAGGGGTGTGGGCGTTCGGCTACAATGAGCAGTTCTTC. This chain uses TRBV7-6 with TRBJ2-1; TRBD1 is a possible D gene (5 bases). Trimming removed 4 bases at V and 3 bases at J, with 22 bases between. The CDR3 is 18 residues long. Germline V gene sequence: CDR1 SGHVS, CDR2 FNYEAQ.

The chain couples TRBV14 to TRBJ2-3, with 11 bases matching TRBD2. In germline, CDR1 is SGHDN, CDR2 FVKESK. The junction had 3 bases not matched to a gene; V was cut back by 4 bases and J by 0 bases. The CDR3 is made up of 16 amino acids. In DNA, the CDR3 is TGTGCCAGCAGCCGACTAGCGGGATCTAGCACAGATACGCAGTATTTT. Translation: CASSRLAGSSTDTQYF.

The chain couples TRBV27 to TRBJ1-5; 9 positions match TRBD1. This CDR3 contains 15 residues. Germline V CDR1 and CDR2: MNHEY, SMNVEV (reference sequence). V dropped 8 bases and J dropped 3; count of bases not matched to a gene: 8. The DNA for the CDR3 is TGTGCCAGCGGAACCGGGACAGGGAACAATCAGCCCCAGCATTTT. This translates into CASGTGTGNNQPQHF.

This chain links TRBV3-1 with TRBJ2-2; 9 bases are a match to TRBD1. V lost 1 base and J lost 1; bases outside the gene matches: 4. CDR1 LGHDT and CDR2 YNNKEL come from the germline V gene (reference sequence). The CDR3 covers 17 residues. CDR3: CASSQAGTGRNTGELFF. The CDR3 DNA reads TGTGCCAGCAGCCAAGCCGGGACAGGGAGGAACACCGGGGAGCTGTTTTTT.

The V gene is TRBV7-9, the J gene TRBJ2-1, with TRBD2 matching over 15 bases. Per germline, CDR1 SEHNR and CDR2 FQNEAQ (reference sequence). Trimming took 5 bases from V and 4 from J; bases not matched to a gene: 12. This CDR3 contains 19 residues. CDR3 sequence: CASSPRTSGRALSYNEQFF. The DNA for the CDR3 is TGTGCCAGCAGCCCGCGGACTAGCGGGAGGGCCTTATCGTACAATGAGCAGTTCTTC.

With regard to this clonotype: A junction end diverges from the germline sequence, so it may reflect a read error. This chain uses TRBV7-9 with TRBJ2-5, with D perhaps TRBD1 (5 bases). Germline values: CDR1 SEHNR, CDR2 FQNEAQ (reference sequence). CDR3 length equals 14 residues. The CDR3, as DNA: TGTGCCAGCAGCTTCTCGACAGACCAAGAGGCCCAGTACTTC. This translates into CASSFSTDQEAQYF.

The chain uses TRBV6-5 and TRBJ1-4; D may be TRBD1 (5 bases). From germline, CDR1 is MNHEY and CDR2 SVGAGI. V was shortened by 4 bases and J by 4 bases, with 7 bases between the two germline ends. This CDR3 comprises 13 residues. CDR3 sequence reads: CASSSGLNEKLFF. CDR3 sequence (DNA): TGTGCCAGCAGTTCGGGGCTTAATGAAAAACTGTTTTTT.

About this clonotype: One junction end disagrees with the germline gene, perhaps due to a read error. The chain couples TRBV6-1 to TRBJ1-5; tentative D call: TRBD1 (5 bases). Germline assignment: CDR1 MNHNS and CDR2 SASEGT. This CDR3 contains 17 residues. The CDR3 nucleotides are TGTGCCAGCAGTGATTCCCCGGGACGGGGCGGCAATCGGCCCCAGCATTTT. It yields the protein CASSDSPGRGGNRPQHF.

CDR3 in DNA: TGTGCCAGCAGCTTAGTGGACCGGTCCTACGAGCAGTACTTC. Protein product: CASSLVDRSYEQYF. This chain links TRBV7-9 with TRBJ2-7; D remains unclear. Germline assignment: CDR1 SEHNR and CDR2 FQNEAQ (reference sequence). Trimming pared 1 base from V and 1 base from J, leaving 8 bases between. The CDR3 runs 14 residues.

This clonotype has more than one count but fewer than ten. The chain recombines TRBV10-3 with TRBJ2-6, with D perhaps TRBD1 or TRBD2 (5 bases each). Germline loops: CDR1 ENHRY, CDR2 SYGVKD. The CDR3 length is 15 residues. V lost 9 bases and J 4 bases, leaving 16 bases between the germline ends. Here the CDR3 DNA reads TGTGCCATAGCCGGGGCCGAGCTCGGGGCCAACGTCCTGACTTTC. Encoded protein: CAIAGAELGANVLTF.

In the case of this clonotype: At one end the junction does not follow the germline gene, possibly because of a read error. J is TRBJ2-5 and V is TRBV7-2; D remains unclear. The CDR3 consists of 14 residues. The germline gives CDR1 SGHTA, CDR2 FQGNSA. CDR3 in amino acids: CATSPLSFQETQYF. The CDR3 nucleotides read TGTGCCACCAGCCCTCTAAGTTTCCAAGAGACCCAGTACTTC.

The V and J genes are TRBV29-1 and TRBJ2-3; 7 positions agree with TRBD2. Germline CDR1 and CDR2: SQVTM and ANQGSEA. This CDR3 contains 14 residues. Germline trimming cut 0 bases from V and 4 bases from J; bases unmatched to any gene: 4. DNA for the CDR3: TGCAGCGTTGAAGATCACCGGGAGGCAGATACGCAGTATTTT. It yields the protein CSVEDHREADTQYF.

This clonotype was counted a few times. CDR3 in amino acids: CSVESGFNQPQHF. The CDR3 DNA is TGCAGCGTTGAATCGGGGTTCAATCAGCCCCAGCATTTT. This sequence joins TRBV29-1 and TRBJ1-5, with unresolved D. Germline CDR1 reads SQVTM; CDR2 reads ANQGSEA. Trimming removed 2 bases from V and 3 bases from J, with 8 bases in between. The CDR3 loop spans 13 amino acids.

Only a few counts were recorded for this clonotype. CDR3 in DNA: TGTGCCAGCAGTTGGGCCCAAAGGAGTTCACCCCTCCACTTT. It specifies CASSWAQRSSPLHF. The chain couples TRBV6-5 to TRBJ1-6; no definite D call. Germline V lookup: CDR1 MNHEY, CDR2 SVGAGI. This CDR3 has 14 amino acids. V was clipped by 4 bases and J by 9 bases, with 13 bases between them.

The chain has TRBV3-1 and TRBJ1-2, with D hard to call. The CDR3 is 12 amino acids. Germline CDR1 and CDR2: LGHDT and YNNKEL (reference sequence). V lost 0 bases, J lost 5 bases, and 4 bases lay in between. This CDR3 reads CASSQERYGYTF. For the CDR3, the DNA is TGTGCCAGCAGCCAAGAAAGATATGGCTACACCTTC.

The chain combines TRBV24-1 with TRBJ1-5; no clear D gene. From germline, CDR1 is KGHDR and CDR2 SFDVKD. V was cut by 5 bases and J by 0 bases, with 7 bases left in between. CDR3 length equals 14 residues. The CDR3 coding sequence is TGTGCCACCAGTGGATCCGGTAGCAATCAGCCCCAGCATTTT. It is translated as CATSGSGSNQPQHF.

The chain has TRBV2 and TRBJ2-5, with 10 bases that match TRBD2. The CDR3 sequence is 16 residues long. The germline V gene has CDR1 SNHLY and CDR2 FYNNEI. The V gene end was trimmed by 8 bases and the J gene end by 7 bases; junction bases not matched to a gene: 16. The CDR3, as DNA: TGTGCCAGCCAGACCGGGACTAGCGCCTTCGGAGGGACCCAGTACTTC. This gives the protein CASQTGTSAFGGTQYF.

The chain combines TRBV29-1 with TRBJ1-1; D remains unclear. V shed 7 bases and J shed 3 bases, with 12 bases lying between them. The CDR3 spans 12 residues. CDR1 and CDR2 (germline): SQVTM, ANQGSEA. CDR3 in amino acids: CSGSSLYTEAFF. The CDR3 nucleotides are TGCAGCGGTAGTAGCCTCTACACTGAAGCTTTCTTT. Full variable domain (missing parts from reference TRBV29-1 and TRBJ1-1): SAVISQKPSRDICQRGTSLTIQCQVDSQVTMMFWYRQQPGQSLTLIATANQGSEATYESGFVIDKFPISRPNLTFSTLTVSNMSPEDSSIYLCSGSSLYTEAFFGQGTRLTVV.

Only a few counts were recorded for this clonotype. The chain carries TRBV6-1 and TRBJ2-2; 10 bases match TRBD1. V lost 11 bases, J lost 0 bases, and 0 bases stayed unmatched. Germline lookup yields CDR1 MNHNS and CDR2 SASEGT. CDR3 length: 13 residues. In nucleotides, the CDR3 is TGTGCCGGACAGGGGGCGAACACCGGGGAGCTGTTTTTT. It is translated as CAGQGANTGELFF.

This clonotype was observed a few times. V usage is TRBV7-2 and J usage is TRBJ2-1; D may be TRBD1 (6 bases). The ends were cut back, 0 bases at V and 8 bases at J, with 17 bases in the middle. This CDR3 comprises 16 residues. Per germline, CDR1 SGHTA and CDR2 FQGNSA. The CDR3 spells CASSLAGQGPLYEQFF. CDR3 nucleotide sequence: TGTGCCAGCAGCTTAGCCGGCCAGGGGCCCCTCTATGAGCAGTTCTTC.

The V call is TRBV5-1, the J call TRBJ1-4; D ambiguous. Germline V gene lookup returns CDR1 SGHRS and CDR2 YFSETQ. This CDR3 has 13 residues. The V end lost 7 bases, the J end lost 5 bases, and 12 bases lay between the germline ends. The CDR3 region has the DNA TGCGCCAGCCACGTGGGCAGAAATGAAAAACTGTTTTTT. It is translated as CASHVGRNEKLFF.

This rearrangement joins TRBV12-3 or TRBV12-4 to TRBJ1-2, with TRBD1 matching over 8 bases. The CDR3 sequence is 14 residues long. Trimming at V came to 5 bases and at J to 7 bases, leaving 9 bases not matched to a gene. CDR3 coding DNA: TGTGCCAGCAGTACAGAGACAGGGGAGTCTGGCTACACCTTC. Its translation is CASSTETGESGYTF.

V is TRBV5-1 and J is TRBJ2-2; D is unresolved. V lost 0 bases, J lost 1 base, and 4 bases lay in between. Germline assignment: CDR1 SGHRS and CDR2 YFSETQ. The CDR3 is 14 residues long. DNA of the CDR3: TGCGCCAGCAGCTTGGCTGTGAACACCGGGGAGCTGTTTTTT. Amino acid sequence: CASSLAVNTGELFF.